What follows are 32 T cell receptor beta chains derived from one specimen sequenced in a study of blood T cell repertoires in COVID-19. The data were produced by immunoSEQ multiplex PCR, yet TCRdb's version contains in-frame clones alone and is incomplete. The sample includes about 66,000 clones, 80% of them seen just once. The specimen was peripheral blood. The receptors shown here come from a human donor in a cohort sampled during active COVID-19.

The CDR3 bases are TGTGCCAGCAGCCAGGTAACAGGGAACACTGAAGCTTTCTTT. The encoded protein is CASSQVTGNTEAFF. The rearrangement joins TRBV3-1 (or the pseudogene TRBV3-2) to TRBJ1-1; D might be TRBD1 (5 bases). The germline gives CDR1 LGHDT, CDR2 YNNKEL (reference sequence). V was pared by 3 bases and J by 1 base, with 9 bases between. This CDR3 has 14 amino acids.

The chain joins TRBV10-3 to TRBJ2-4; no reliable D call. The CDR3 has 15 residues. The germline V and J ends were trimmed by 0 bases and 0 bases, with 6 bases remaining between them. Germline-derived CDR1 and CDR2 are ENHRY and SYGVKD. The DNA for the CDR3 is TGTGCCATCAGTGAGTCTGCTATAGCCAAAAACATTCAGTACTTC. It specifies CAISESAIAKNIQYF.

The chain combines TRBV7-9 with TRBJ1-4; 9 positions agree with TRBD1. The CDR3 loop spans 14 amino acids. The V gene end was trimmed by 4 bases and the J gene end by 8 bases; junction bases not matched to a gene: 5. The germline gives CDR1 SEHNR, CDR2 FQNEAQ (reference sequence). CDR3 nucleotides: TGTGCCAGCAGCTCGGGACAGGGTAGGGAAAAACTGTTTTTT. This codes for CASSSGQGREKLFF.

In its sample, this clone was seen once. V usage is TRBV12-5 and J usage is TRBJ2-5; 10 nucleotides align to TRBD2. The V gene's germline CDR1 is LGHNT and CDR2 FRNRAP. This CDR3 spans 15 amino acids. Trimming cost V 5 bases and J 2 bases; bases outside gene matches: 5. DNA of the CDR3: TGTGCTAGTGGTCCCGGGACTAGCGTACAAGAGACCCAGTACTTC. Translated: CASGPGTSVQETQYF.

This clone occurred a few times. The V call is TRBV14, the J call TRBJ1-2; tentatively, D is TRBD1 (5 bases). The germline gives CDR1 SGHDN, CDR2 FVKESK. Trimming took 0 bases from V and 4 from J, leaving 18 bases between them. The CDR3 totals 17 residues. The CDR3 bases are TGTGCCAGCAGCCAAGATACAGGCCCAATCCTCGGCTATGGCTACACCTTC. This translates into CASSQDTGPILGYGYTF. Drawing the rest from reference TRBV14 and TRBJ1-2, the complete variable domain is EAGVTQFPSHSVIEKGQTVTLRCDPISGHDNLYWYRRVMGKEIKFLLHFVKESKQDESGMPNNRFLAERTGGTYSTLKVQPAELEDSGVYFCASSQDTGPILGYGYTFGSGTRLTVV.

V and J are TRBV3-1 (or the pseudogene TRBV3-2) and TRBJ2-3; 8 nucleotides align to TRBD1. This CDR3 has 17 amino acids. Germline values: CDR1 LGHDT, CDR2 YNNKEL (reference sequence). V shed 4 bases and J 1 base; nucleotides not matched to a gene: 10. The chain's CDR3 is CASSLSPGQGRTDTQYF. Here the CDR3 DNA reads TGTGCCAGCAGCCTTAGCCCTGGACAGGGCCGCACAGATACGCAGTATTTT.

This clone was observed a single time. The genes are TRBV19 and TRBJ2-7; TRBD1 is a possible D gene (5 bases). Trimming removed 1 base at V and 5 bases at J, with 9 bases between. Germline V gene lookup returns CDR1 LNHDA and CDR2 SQIVND (reference sequence). The CDR3 consists of 13 residues. The CDR3 sequence is CASSIGAGNEQYF. The CDR3 DNA is TGTGCCAGTAGTATAGGGGCAGGGAACGAGCAGTACTTC.

As to this clone: The junction and the germline gene differ at one end; a read error may be behind it. The chain couples TRBV7-2 to TRBJ2-7; 8 nucleotides line up with TRBD2. This CDR3 comprises 15 residues. CDR1 SGHTA and CDR2 FQGNSA come from the germline V gene. CDR3 DNA sequence: TGTGCCAGCACCTTAGGGGCGGGAGGCGCCTACGAGCAGTACTTC. Its protein product is CASTLGAGGAYEQYF.

The V and J genes are TRBV19 and TRBJ1-2; D is uncertain. Germline loops: CDR1 LNHDA, CDR2 SQIVND (reference sequence). This CDR3 spans 12 amino acids. Trimming took 5 bases from V and 7 from J, leaving 11 bases between them. The chain's CDR3 is CASSQAWVGYTF. CDR3 coding DNA: TGTGCCAGTAGTCAAGCGTGGGTTGGCTACACCTTC.

This clone has only a few counts. This rearrangement joins TRBV7-3 to TRBJ2-5; D remains unclear. The V end lost 4 bases, the J end lost 3 bases, and 12 bases lay between the germline ends. CDR1 is SGHTA, CDR2 FQGTGA, per germline. The CDR3 loop spans 14 amino acids. The CDR3 sequence: CASSSTGYEETQYF. CDR3 coding DNA: TGTGCCAGCAGCTCGACTGGGTACGAAGAGACCCAGTACTTC.

The chain employs TRBV7-9 and TRBJ2-7, with TRBD1 as a possible D gene (5 bases). Germline assignment: CDR1 SEHNR and CDR2 FQNEAQ (reference sequence). This CDR3 is built from 13 residues. The ends were cut back, 4 bases at V and 6 bases at J, with 13 bases in the middle. The DNA for the CDR3 is TGTGCCAGCAGCTCCATCCGTGGGGCCGAGCAGTACTTC. It translates to CASSSIRGAEQYF.

J is TRBJ1-5 and V is TRBV28; D is possibly TRBD1 (5 bases). Germline CDR1 is MDHEN and CDR2 is SYDVKM. The CDR3 length is 16 residues. Trimming stripped 6 bases from V and 1 base from J, with 16 bases between. The CDR3 protein is CASSPWGGVSNQPQHF. CDR3 bases: TGTGCCAGCAGCCCTTGGGGGGGGGTGAGCAATCAGCCCCAGCATTTT.

The CDR3 nucleotides read TGTGCCAGCAGCTTGGCCACAGGGGCCCTCAATCAGCCCCAGCATTTT. Amino acid sequence: CASSLATGALNQPQHF. The rearrangement joins TRBV5-8 to TRBJ1-5; 7 bases fit TRBD1. J lost 3 bases, V lost 0 bases, and 6 bases had no gene match. CDR1 is SGHTS and CDR2 is YDEGEE in the germline V gene. The CDR3 runs 16 residues. Full variable domain (rest looked up from reference TRBV5-8 and TRBJ1-5): EAGVTQSPTHLIKTRGQQATLRCSPISGHTSVYWYQQALGLGLQFLLWYDEGEERNRGNFPPRFSGRQFPNYSSELNVNALELEDSALYLCASSLATGALNQPQHFGDGTRLSIL.

V and J are TRBV28 and TRBJ2-2; 12 bases agree with TRBD2. The CDR3 is made up of 17 amino acids. From germline, CDR1 is MDHEN and CDR2 SYDVKM. V shed 6 bases and J 4 bases; nucleotides not matched to a gene: 9. The CDR3 is CASSPPGLAGPTGELFF. The CDR3 nucleotides read TGTGCCAGCAGCCCCCCCGGACTAGCGGGGCCCACCGGGGAGCTGTTTTTT.

This chain links TRBV4-2 with TRBJ1-1; D is perhaps TRBD1 (6 bases). CDR1 LGHNA and CDR2 YNFKEQ come from the germline V gene. V lost 1 base to trimming and J lost 1 base, with 10 bases between them. This CDR3 has 15 amino acids. The CDR3 protein is CASSQVGQTNTEAFF. The DNA for the CDR3 is TGTGCCAGCAGCCAAGTCGGACAGACGAACACTGAAGCTTTCTTT.

The chain is built from TRBV18 and TRBJ2-2; TRBD1 is a possible D gene (6 bases). The V end lost 3 bases, the J end lost 5 bases, and 16 bases lay between the germline ends. This CDR3 is 16 amino acids long. Germline V gene lookup returns CDR1 KGHSH and CDR2 LQKENI. The CDR3 sequence is CASSPLTTGKTGELFF. The CDR3 DNA reads TGTGCCAGCTCACCCCTAACCACAGGGAAAACCGGGGAGCTGTTTTTT.

The chain couples TRBV4-3 to TRBJ2-3; 10 positions match TRBD2. Germline V CDR1 and CDR2: LGHNA, YSLEER. V gave up 2 bases and J gave up 4 bases; unmatched junction bases: 0. The CDR3 spans 14 residues. The CDR3: CASSQSGRADTQYF. The CDR3 region has the DNA TGCGCCAGCAGCCAAAGCGGGAGGGCAGATACGCAGTATTTT.

The genes are TRBV7-2 and TRBJ1-6; weak D call: TRBD1 (6 bases). Germline V gene data show CDR1 as SGHTA and CDR2 as FQGNSA. The V end was cut by 1 base, the J end by 9 bases, with 13 bases between. CDR3 size: 15 residues. The CDR3 here is CASSLENRVGSPLHF. CDR3 DNA: TGTGCCAGCAGCTTAGAGAACAGGGTGGGTTCACCCCTCCACTTT. The full variable domain, in which reference TRBV7-2 and TRBJ1-6 provide the parts outside the CDR3, is GAGVSQSPSNKVTEKGKDVELRCDPISGHTALYWYRQSLGQGLEFLIYFQGNSAPDKSGLPSDRFSAERTGGSVSTLTIQRTQQEDSAVYLCASSLENRVGSPLHFGNGTRLTVT.

The chain combines TRBV5-4 with TRBJ2-7; 7 bases match TRBD1. From germline, CDR1 is SGHNT and CDR2 YYREEE (reference sequence). With 0 bases clipped from V and 5 bases from J, the junction kept 8 bases outside the gene matches. The CDR3 has 15 residues. In DNA form, the CDR3 reads TGTGCCAGCAGCTTGGATTGGGGCAGGGGGAACGAGCAGTACTTC. This sequence encodes CASSLDWGRGNEQYF.

V usage is TRBV24-1 and J usage is TRBJ2-1, with 10 bases fitting TRBD1. Unmatched junction bases numbered 8, after V lost 4 bases and J lost 6 bases. CDR3 length: 16 amino acids. Germline CDR1 is KGHDR and CDR2 is SFDVKD. The CDR3 nucleotides read TGTGCCACCAGTGAACCCCGGACAGGGGGTGGCAATGAGCAGTTCTTC. Its protein product is CATSEPRTGGGNEQFF.

This clone was detected a few times. V gene TRBV2 combines with J gene TRBJ2-7, with D perhaps matching TRBD1 (6 bases). Germline CDR1 is SNHLY and CDR2 is FYNNEI. The CDR3 has 14 amino acids. V dropped 7 bases and J dropped 0 bases, with 13 bases sitting between them. The CDR3 loop reads CASTVQGNSYEQYF. DNA for the CDR3: TGTGCCAGCACCGTCCAGGGGAACTCCTACGAGCAGTACTTC.

The V and J genes are TRBV29-1 and TRBJ2-3; D is perhaps TRBD2 (5 bases). V lost 4 bases and J lost 0, with 14 bases in between. CDR3 length: 15 amino acids. The germline V gene has CDR1 SQVTM and CDR2 ANQGSEA. DNA of the CDR3: TGCAGCGTTGTTGGATCGGGGTTTAGCACAGATACGCAGTATTTT. Encoded protein: CSVVGSGFSTDTQYF.

The chain uses TRBV6-5 and TRBJ2-4, with 8 bases identical to TRBD1. Trimming cost V 10 bases and J 6 bases; bases outside gene matches: 5. The germline V gene encodes CDR1 MNHEY and CDR2 SVGAGI. The CDR3 is 12 amino acids. The CDR3 region is CATRQGTNIQYF. DNA for the CDR3: TGTGCCACCAGACAGGGGACAAACATTCAGTACTTC.

This sequence joins TRBV10-3 and TRBJ2-4; D is perhaps TRBD1 (6 bases). Germline V gene sequence: CDR1 ENHRY, CDR2 SYGVKD. V lost 6 bases and J lost 1, with 16 bases in between. This CDR3 comprises 16 residues. CDR3 loop: CAIRAQGEGAKNIQYF. Here the CDR3 DNA reads TGTGCCATCAGAGCACAGGGCGAGGGGGCCAAAAACATTCAGTACTTC.

The chain couples TRBV11-3 to TRBJ1-1; D call uncertain. The CDR3 spans 13 residues. Trimming left V 0 bases short and J 4 bases short, with 6 bases between. The germline V gene has CDR1 SGHNT and CDR2 YENEEA. CDR3 protein: CASSLDPGTEAFF. DNA for the CDR3: TGTGCCAGCAGCTTAGACCCAGGCACTGAAGCTTTCTTT.

The gene calls are TRBV6-2 or TRBV6-3 and TRBJ2-6; possibly TRBD1 for D (5 bases). Between the trimmed V and J ends, which lost 0 bases and 2 bases, there was a span of 11 bases. Germline V gene lookup returns CDR1 MNHEY and CDR2 SVGEGT. The CDR3 extends over 17 amino acids. CDR3 DNA sequence: TGTGCCAGCAGTTACTCACCCGGACAAACTGGGGCCAACGTCCTGACTTTC. Protein: CASSYSPGQTGANVLTF.

The rearrangement joins TRBV2 to TRBJ2-5; 7 nucleotides agree with TRBD1. CDR3 length equals 13 residues. Losses at the gene ends were 4 bases for V and 5 bases for J; bases not matched to a gene: 4. Per the germline V gene, CDR1 is SNHLY and CDR2 is FYNNEI. The CDR3 coding sequence is TGTGCCAGCAGTGTACAGGGGAAGGAGACCCAGTACTTC. Its protein is CASSVQGKETQYF.

The CDR3 reads CASSESDTDTQYF. The CDR3 DNA reads as TGTGCCAGCAGTGAATCAGACACAGATACGCAGTATTTT. The gene calls are TRBV2 and TRBJ2-3; D ambiguous. V was shortened by 2 bases and J by 2 bases, with 5 bases between the two germline ends. This CDR3 region has 13 residues. The germline V gene encodes CDR1 SNHLY and CDR2 FYNNEI.

This rearrangement joins TRBV10-2 to TRBJ2-1; 10 bases match TRBD2. V lost 8 bases, J lost 4 bases, and 8 bases stayed unmatched. The CDR3 sequence is 15 residues long. In germline, CDR1 is WSHSY, CDR2 SAAADI. The CDR3 loop is CASLRGAGGYNEQFF. The CDR3 DNA reads TGCGCCAGCCTAAGGGGAGCGGGAGGGTACAATGAGCAGTTCTTC.

In this sample, this clone turned up once. The chain uses TRBV28 and TRBJ1-6; 7 positions match TRBD1. V lost 4 bases, J lost 5 bases, and 14 bases stayed unmatched. The CDR3 totals 18 residues. CDR1 and CDR2 from the germline V gene are MDHEN and SYDVKM. CDR3 bases: TGTGCCAGCAGTTCCTCTCGACAGGGCAGGGGAAATAATTCACCCCTCCACTTT. It yields the protein CASSSSRQGRGNNSPLHF. Variable domain in full (rest from reference TRBV28 and TRBJ1-6): DVKVTQSSRYLVKRTGEKVFLECVQDMDHENMFWYRQDPGLGLRLIYFSYDVKMKEKGDIPEGYSVSREKKERFSLILESASTNQTSMYLCASSSSRQGRGNNSPLHFGNGTRLTVT.

The V gene is TRBV10-1, the J gene TRBJ2-1, with TRBD2 identical over 10 bases. With V trimmed by 3 bases and J by 4 bases, 0 bases remained unmatched. The CDR3 has 14 amino acids. In germline, CDR1 is WNHNN, CDR2 SYGVQD (reference sequence). The CDR3 coding sequence is TGCGCCAGCAGTGAACTAGCGGGGTACAATGAGCAGTTCTTC. Translated, it gives CASSELAGYNEQFF.

The chain has TRBV6-2 or TRBV6-3 and TRBJ2-5; TRBD2 matches at 7 bases. Trimming removed 4 bases from V and 5 bases from J; junction bases left unmatched: 10. The CDR3 length is 15 residues. Per the germline V gene, CDR1 is MNHEY and CDR2 is SVGEGT. The CDR3 loop reads CASSSPRGRRETQYF. The CDR3 bases are TGTGCCAGCAGTTCCCCTCGCGGGAGAAGGGAGACCCAGTACTTC.